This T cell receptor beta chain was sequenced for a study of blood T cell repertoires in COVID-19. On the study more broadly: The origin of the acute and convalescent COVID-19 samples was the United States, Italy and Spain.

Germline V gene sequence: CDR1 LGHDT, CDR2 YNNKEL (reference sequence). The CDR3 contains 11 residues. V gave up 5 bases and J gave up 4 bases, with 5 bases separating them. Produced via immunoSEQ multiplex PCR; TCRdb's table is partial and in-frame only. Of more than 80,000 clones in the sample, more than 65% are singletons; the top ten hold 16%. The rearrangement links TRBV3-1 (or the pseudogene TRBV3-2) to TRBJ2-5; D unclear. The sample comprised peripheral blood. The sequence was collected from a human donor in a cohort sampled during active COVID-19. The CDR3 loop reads CASSIGETQYF. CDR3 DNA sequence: TGTGCCAGCAGCATCGGAGAGACCCAGTACTTC.